This T cell receptor (beta chain) emerged from a study of technical replicates of blood from a few donors. CDR3 length: 16 residues. CDR1 and CDR2 from the germline V gene are SGHRS and YFSETQ. The junction had 4 bases not matched to a gene; V was cut back by 0 bases and J by 2 bases. The assay was immunoSEQ multiplex PCR, and TCRdb's table has in-frame clones only and misses some. The repertoire has 50,000 or so clones, 80% to 95% of them found once; the top ten carry under 5%. The chain links TRBV5-1 to TRBJ2-5; 10 bases match TRBD2. The sequenced sample was PBMCs. The sequence was obtained from a human donor in good health. Some clones in this sample may be carry-over from other donors' samples. As DNA, the CDR3 is TGCGCCAGCAGCTTGGGTATTAGCGGGGGGCAAGAGACCCAGTACTTC. It encodes CASSLGISGGQETQYF. The whole variable domain, remainder taken from reference TRBV5-1 and TRBJ2-5, is KAGVTQTPRYLIKTRGQQVTLSCSPISGHRSVSWYQQTPGQGLQFLFEYFSETQRNKGNFPGRFSGRQFSNSRSEMNVSTLELGDSALYLCASSLGISGGQETQYFGPGTRLLVL.